Presented here are 8 T cell receptor beta chains from one specimen sequenced in a study of Ad26.COV2.S vaccination and SARS-CoV-2 variants. The assay was immunoSEQ multiplex PCR, and TCRdb's table has in-frame clones only and misses some. The sample records around 300,000 clones, 80% to 90% being singletons. Noted treatment: about 20 received Ad26.COV2.S at low or high dose, single or two shots; several received placebo; per-sample allocation not given. Day 63 following the first vaccine or placebo injection was when the samples were taken. Sequencing was performed on peripheral blood, taken in a trial of Ad26.COV2.S vaccine versus placebo. The receptors were sampled from a person aged 18-65 years who received the Ad26.COV2.S COVID-19 vaccine or a placebo.

The V call is TRBV5-6, the J call TRBJ2-7; 10 bases are shared with TRBD2. V lost 4 bases to trimming and J lost 2 bases; unmatched junction nucleotides: 6. The germline gives CDR1 SGHDT, CDR2 YYEEEE. The CDR3 loop spans 15 amino acids. CDR3 in DNA: TGTGCCAGCAGCGGATTACTAGCGGGGACCTACGAGCAGTACTTC. It translates to CASSGLLAGTYEQYF. Drawing the rest from reference TRBV5-6 and TRBJ2-7, the complete variable domain is DAGVTQSPTHLIKTRGQQVTLRCSPKSGHDTVSWYQQALGQGPQFIFQYYEEEERQRGNFPDRFSGHQFPNYSSELNVNALLLGDSALYLCASSGLLAGTYEQYFGPGTRLTVT.

The chain carries TRBV27 and TRBJ1-2, with D tentatively TRBD1 (6 bases). CDR3 size: 17 residues. Trimming took 1 base from V and 4 from J, leaving 19 bases between them. Germline V gene sequence: CDR1 MNHEY, CDR2 SMNVEV (reference sequence). The CDR3 region is CASSLYSGASRGYGYTF. For the CDR3, the DNA is TGTGCCAGCAGTTTATACTCGGGGGCCAGTCGCGGCTATGGCTACACCTTC.

The chain has TRBV27 and TRBJ1-2, with a tentative D call TRBD1 (6 bases). The V gene lost 6 bases and the J gene lost 7 bases, with 24 bases spanning the gap. The CDR3 length is 16 residues. Germline V gene sequence: CDR1 MNHEY, CDR2 SMNVEV (reference sequence). The chain's CDR3 is CASSQAGAGDRGGYTF. The CDR3, as DNA: TGTGCCAGCAGCCAAGCGGGGGCAGGGGATCGTGGTGGCTACACCTTC.

The rearrangement uses TRBV5-4 and TRBJ1-2; 8 positions match TRBD1. The V gene end was trimmed by 5 bases and the J gene end by 5 bases; junction bases not matched to a gene: 14. Germline loops: CDR1 SGHNT, CDR2 YYREEE (reference sequence). The length of the CDR3 is 16 residues. The CDR3 protein is CASRTDWTGQGYGYTF. The CDR3 nucleotides read TGTGCCAGCAGGACGGACTGGACAGGGCAAGGATATGGCTACACCTTC.

The chain carries TRBV3-1 (or the pseudogene TRBV3-2) and TRBJ2-3; D call uncertain. V was cut by 5 bases and J by 2 bases, with 14 bases left in between. CDR1 and CDR2 (germline): LGHDT, YNNKEL (reference sequence). The CDR3 has 15 amino acids. The CDR3 DNA is TGTGCCAGCAGCGATCCCGATGATGCCACAGATACGCAGTATTTT. Translated, it gives CASSDPDDATDTQYF.

The chain joins TRBV16 to TRBJ1-2; tentatively, D is TRBD1 (6 bases). CDR1 is KGHSY, CDR2 FQNENV, per germline. The CDR3 has 15 amino acids. Between the trimmed V and J ends, which lost 5 bases and 0 bases, there was a span of 13 bases. In DNA, the CDR3 is TGTGCCAGCAGCTCCCGACAGGAGGCTAACTATGGCTACACCTTC. Translating it yields CASSSRQEANYGYTF.

The chain links TRBV2 to TRBJ2-3, with TRBD2 matching 12 bases. The length of the CDR3 is 16 residues. Trimming removed 9 bases from V and 5 bases from J; junction bases left unmatched: 12. Germline CDR1 SNHLY, CDR2 FYNNEI. The CDR3 nucleotides are TGTGCCAGGGGCACGAAACCGGGACTAGCGGGAGATACGCAGTATTTT. This sequence encodes CARGTKPGLAGDTQYF.

This rearrangement joins TRBV3-1 (or the pseudogene TRBV3-2) to TRBJ2-7; the match to TRBD2 covers 10 bases. This CDR3 has 15 residues. The germline V gene has CDR1 LGHDT and CDR2 YNNKEL (reference sequence). The trim removed 4 bases at V and 3 bases at J, leaving 6 bases unmatched. CDR3 sequence (DNA): TGTGCCAGCAGCCCGAGCGGGGGGGACAACTACGAGCAGTACTTC. Translating gives CASSPSGGDNYEQYF.